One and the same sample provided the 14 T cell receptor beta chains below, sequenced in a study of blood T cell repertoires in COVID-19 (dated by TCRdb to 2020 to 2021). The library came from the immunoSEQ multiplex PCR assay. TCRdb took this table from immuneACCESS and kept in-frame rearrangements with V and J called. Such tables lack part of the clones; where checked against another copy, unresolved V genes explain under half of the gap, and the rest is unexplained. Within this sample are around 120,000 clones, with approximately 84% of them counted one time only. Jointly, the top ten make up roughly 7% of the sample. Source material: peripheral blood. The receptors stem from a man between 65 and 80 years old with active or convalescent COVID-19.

In DNA, the CDR3 is TGTGCCAGCAGCTTAGCCGGGAGCTCCTACAATGAGCAGTTCTTC. It specifies CASSLAGSSYNEQFF. V is TRBV7-9 and J is TRBJ2-1; D possibly corresponds to TRBD2 (6 bases). The germline V gene has CDR1 SEHNR and CDR2 FQNEAQ (reference sequence). The germline V and J ends were trimmed by 0 bases and 0 bases, with 6 bases remaining between them. CDR3 size: 15 residues.

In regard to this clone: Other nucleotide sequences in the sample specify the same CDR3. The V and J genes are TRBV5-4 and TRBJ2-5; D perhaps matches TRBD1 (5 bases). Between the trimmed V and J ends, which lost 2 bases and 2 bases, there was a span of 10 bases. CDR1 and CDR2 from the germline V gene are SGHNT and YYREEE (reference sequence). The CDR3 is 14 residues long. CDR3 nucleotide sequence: TGTGCCAGCAGCTTCGGACAAGGGCAAGAGACCCAGTACTTC. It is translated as CASSFGQGQETQYF.

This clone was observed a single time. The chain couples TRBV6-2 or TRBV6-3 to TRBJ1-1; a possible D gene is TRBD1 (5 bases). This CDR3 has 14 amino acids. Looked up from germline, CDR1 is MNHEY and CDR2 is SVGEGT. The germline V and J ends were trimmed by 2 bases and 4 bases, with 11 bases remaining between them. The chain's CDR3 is CASSYTSGLTEAFF. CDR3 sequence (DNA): TGTGCCAGCAGTTACACCTCAGGGCTCACTGAAGCTTTCTTT.

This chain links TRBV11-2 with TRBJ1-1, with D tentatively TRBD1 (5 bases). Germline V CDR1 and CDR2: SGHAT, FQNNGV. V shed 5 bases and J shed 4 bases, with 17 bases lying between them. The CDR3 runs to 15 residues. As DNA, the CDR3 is TGTGCCAGCAGCCACTTGGCGGGAGGGGCCACTGAAGCTTTCTTT. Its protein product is CASSHLAGGATEAFF. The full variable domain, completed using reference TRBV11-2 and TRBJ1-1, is EAGVAQSPRYKIIEKRQSVAFWCNPISGHATLYWYQQILGQGPKLLIQFQNNGVVDDSQLPKDRFSAERLKGVDSTLKIQPAKLEDSAVYLCASSHLAGGATEAFFGQGTRLTVV.

CDR3 region: CASSRTSGRAGETQYF. DNA of the CDR3: TGTGCCAGCAGCCGAACTAGCGGGAGGGCCGGTGAGACCCAGTACTTC. V usage is TRBV7-7 and J usage is TRBJ2-5, with 13 bases fitting TRBD2. V shed 5 bases, J shed 5 bases, and the junction held 8 bases outside the gene matches. Germline values: CDR1 SSHAT, CDR2 FNYEAQ (reference sequence). The CDR3 is 16 amino acids.

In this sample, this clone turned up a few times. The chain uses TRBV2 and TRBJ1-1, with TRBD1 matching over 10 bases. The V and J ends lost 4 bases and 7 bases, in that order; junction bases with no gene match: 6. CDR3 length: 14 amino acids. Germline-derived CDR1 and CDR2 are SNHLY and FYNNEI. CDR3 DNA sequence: TGTGCCAGCAGTGGACAGGGGGCCCCGGGTGAAGCTTTCTTT. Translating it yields CASSGQGAPGEAFF.

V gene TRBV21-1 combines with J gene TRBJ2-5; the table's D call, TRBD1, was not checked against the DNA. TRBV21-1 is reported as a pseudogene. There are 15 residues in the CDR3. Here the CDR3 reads CASSKALFIQETQYF. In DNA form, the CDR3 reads TGTGCCAGCAGCAAAGCGCTTTTTATTCAGGAGACCCAGTACTTC.

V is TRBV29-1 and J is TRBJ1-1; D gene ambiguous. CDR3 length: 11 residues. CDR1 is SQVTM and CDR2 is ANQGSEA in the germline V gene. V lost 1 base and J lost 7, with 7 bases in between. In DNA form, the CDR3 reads TGCAGCGTTGAAGGGGCAGGTGAAGCTTTCTTT. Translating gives CSVEGAGEAFF.

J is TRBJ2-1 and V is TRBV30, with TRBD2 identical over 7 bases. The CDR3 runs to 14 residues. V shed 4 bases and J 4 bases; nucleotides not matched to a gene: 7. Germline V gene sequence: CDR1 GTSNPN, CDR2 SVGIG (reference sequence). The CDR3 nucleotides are TGTGCCTGGAAAGGACTAGTGGGTTACAATGAGCAGTTCTTC. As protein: CAWKGLVGYNEQFF. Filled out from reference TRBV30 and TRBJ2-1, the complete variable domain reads SQTIHQWPATLVQPVGSPLSLECTVEGTSNPNLYWYRQAAGRGLQLLFYSVGIGQISSEVPQNLSASRPQDRQFILSSKKLLLSDSGFYLCAWKGLVGYNEQFFGPGTRLTVL.

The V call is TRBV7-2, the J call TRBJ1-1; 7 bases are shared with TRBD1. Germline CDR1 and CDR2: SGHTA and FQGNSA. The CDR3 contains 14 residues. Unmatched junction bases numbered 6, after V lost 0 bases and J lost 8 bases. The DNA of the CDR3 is TGTGCCAGCAGCTTAGCGCCCAGACAGGGAGAAGCTTTCTTT. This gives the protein CASSLAPRQGEAFF.

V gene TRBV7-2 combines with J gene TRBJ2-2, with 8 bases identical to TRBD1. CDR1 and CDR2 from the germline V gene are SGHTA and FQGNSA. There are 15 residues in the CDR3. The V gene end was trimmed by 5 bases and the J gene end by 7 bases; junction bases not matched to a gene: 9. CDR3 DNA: TGTGCCAGCAGCCCGGACAGGGCGGCAGGCGGGGAGCTGTTTTTT. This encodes CASSPDRAAGGELFF.

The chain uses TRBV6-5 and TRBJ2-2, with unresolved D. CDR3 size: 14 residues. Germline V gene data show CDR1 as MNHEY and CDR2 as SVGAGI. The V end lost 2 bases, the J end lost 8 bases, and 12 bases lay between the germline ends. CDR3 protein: CASSYMVLSGELFF. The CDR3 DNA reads TGTGCCAGCAGTTACATGGTTCTCAGTGGGGAGCTGTTTTTT.

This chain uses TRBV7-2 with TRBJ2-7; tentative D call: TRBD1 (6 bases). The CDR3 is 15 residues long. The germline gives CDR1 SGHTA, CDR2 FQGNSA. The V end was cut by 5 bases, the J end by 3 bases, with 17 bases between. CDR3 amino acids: CASSLPGAGVYEQYF. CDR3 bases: TGTGCCAGCAGCCTGCCTGGGGCAGGGGTCTACGAGCAGTACTTC.

This CDR3 reads CASSYAGEETQYF. The CDR3 DNA reads as TGTGCCAGCAGCTATGCGGGAGAAGAGACCCAGTACTTC. The V gene is TRBV7-2, the J gene TRBJ2-5; 7 bases map to TRBD2. The CDR3 contains 13 residues. Germline V gene data show CDR1 as SGHTA and CDR2 as FQGNSA. V gave up 4 bases and J gave up 3 bases; unmatched junction bases: 2.